Below are 27 T cell receptor beta chains sequenced from a single sample in a study of shared clonotypes between healthy human individuals. Measured with immunoSEQ multiplex PCR; TCRdb has only the in-frame clones, and not every one. The sample includes about 2.4 million clones, 93% of them seen just once. Sample: naive CD4+ T cells from PBMCs. Subset denoted: CD45RA+ positively selected. The receptor set was obtained from a man between 18 and 35 years old in good health. Some clones in this sample may be carry-over from other donors' samples.

The V gene is TRBV2, the J gene TRBJ1-2; 10 bases match TRBD1. This CDR3 spans 15 amino acids. Germline V gene data show CDR1 as SNHLY and CDR2 as FYNNEI. J was trimmed by 4 bases and V by 3 bases; bases with no gene match: 5. This CDR3 is CASSDDRGRIYGYTF. CDR3 DNA sequence: TGTGCCAGCAGTGACGACAGGGGGCGTATCTATGGCTACACCTTC.

The chain is built from TRBV10-3 and TRBJ1-1; no firm D call. The length of the CDR3 is 13 residues. V shed 4 bases and J shed 0 bases, with 6 bases lying between them. The V gene's germline CDR1 is ENHRY and CDR2 SYGVKD. CDR3 sequence (DNA): TGTGCCATCAGTGGGGCCTTGAACACTGAAGCTTTCTTT. Amino acids: CAISGALNTEAFF.

This chain connects TRBV18 to TRBJ2-3; TRBD2 matches 7 bases. V was pared by 3 bases and J by 1 base, with 4 bases of the junction left unmatched. This CDR3 region has 15 residues. Germline CDR1 and CDR2: KGHSH and LQKENI. CDR3 region: CASSPRESGTDTQYF. CDR3 coding DNA: TGTGCCAGCTCACCGCGGGAGTCTGGCACAGATACGCAGTATTTT.

The chain carries TRBV28 and TRBJ1-4, with a possible D match to TRBD1 (6 bases). Germline assignment: CDR1 MDHEN and CDR2 SYDVKM. CDR3 length: 15 residues. The germline V and J ends were trimmed by 6 bases and 3 bases, with 14 bases remaining between them. The CDR3 bases are TGTGCCAGCAGCCGGGGGACACGTGCTAATGAAAAACTGTTTTTT. Translated, it gives CASSRGTRANEKLFF.

The chain couples TRBV6-1 to TRBJ1-2; D is undetermined. The germline gives CDR1 MNHNS, CDR2 SASEGT. Trimming left V 6 bases short and J 2 bases short, with 13 bases between. This CDR3 contains 14 residues. The DNA of the CDR3 is TGTGCCAGCAGGACAATGTCAGGAAACTATGGCTACACCTTC. Translated, it gives CASRTMSGNYGYTF.

The rearrangement uses TRBV4-1 and TRBJ1-5; 9 bases agree with TRBD1. Germline V gene sequence: CDR1 MGHRA, CDR2 YSYEKL. With V trimmed by 0 bases and J by 2 bases, 2 bases remained unmatched. CDR3 length equals 16 residues. The CDR3 nucleotides read TGCGCCAGCAGCCAAGAGGGACAGGGTGGCAATCAGCCCCAGCATTTT. It codes for CASSQEGQGGNQPQHF.

Details on this clone: The same CDR3 is also encoded by other DNA sequences in this sample. The V gene is TRBV29-1, the J gene TRBJ2-4; 10 bases map to TRBD1. Germline loops: CDR1 SQVTM, CDR2 ANQGSEA. The trim removed 4 bases at V and 8 bases at J, leaving 2 bases unmatched. The CDR3 sequence is 12 residues long. The CDR3 DNA reads as TGCAGCGTTGGGGGGACAGGGGACATTCAGTACTTC. Protein sequence: CSVGGTGDIQYF.

This clone was seen only a few times. The chain is built from TRBV5-1 and TRBJ1-1, with D unresolved. V was clipped by 0 bases and J by 1 base, with 10 bases between them. Germline loops: CDR1 SGHRS, CDR2 YFSETQ. The CDR3 length is 15 residues. DNA for the CDR3: TGCGCCAGCAGCTTGGCTCAGAGACAGAACACTGAAGCTTTCTTT. It codes for CASSLAQRQNTEAFF.

This chain joins TRBV4-1 and TRBJ2-5; no firm D call. V lost 0 bases and J lost 7, with 9 bases in between. CDR3 size: 13 residues. Germline V CDR1 and CDR2: MGHRA, YSYEKL. In DNA, the CDR3 is TGCGCCAGCAGCCAAGAACGGTGGGGGACCCAGTACTTC. This encodes CASSQERWGTQYF.

The chain employs TRBV5-1 and TRBJ2-7; TRBD1 matches at 8 bases. The CDR3 totals 16 residues. With 2 bases clipped from V and 6 bases from J, the junction kept 13 bases outside the gene matches. The germline CDR1 and CDR2 sequences are SGHRS and YFSETQ. The CDR3: CASSFWTGIVLPEQYF. The CDR3 DNA is TGCGCCAGCAGCTTCTGGACAGGGATCGTCCTACCCGAGCAGTACTTC.

V usage is TRBV7-9 and J usage is TRBJ2-2; D remains ambiguous. V lost 0 bases and J lost 2, with 7 bases in between. CDR1 SEHNR and CDR2 FQNEAQ come from the germline V gene (reference sequence). The CDR3 is made up of 15 amino acids. In DNA, the CDR3 is TGTGCCAGCAGCTTAGCCCAGACAAACACCGGGGAGCTGTTTTTT. It codes for CASSLAQTNTGELFF.

The table lists this clone with a count of one. Other nucleotide sequences from this sample produce the same CDR3. This chain joins TRBV28 and TRBJ2-7; D perhaps matches TRBD2 (6 bases). Trimming pared 2 bases from V and 2 bases from J, leaving 10 bases between. Germline V gene data show CDR1 as MDHEN and CDR2 as SYDVKM. This CDR3 has 14 amino acids. CDR3 residues: CASSLIGGPYEQYF. The CDR3 nucleotides read TGTGCCAGCAGTTTAATCGGGGGTCCCTACGAGCAGTACTTC. Drawing the rest from reference TRBV28 and TRBJ2-7, the complete variable domain is DVKVTQSSRYLVKRTGEKVFLECVQDMDHENMFWYRQDPGLGLRLIYFSYDVKMKEKGDIPEGYSVSREKKERFSLILESASTNQTSMYLCASSLIGGPYEQYFGPGTRLTVT.

The gene calls are TRBV4-3 and TRBJ2-7; no definite D call. CDR3 length: 15 amino acids. The V and J ends lost 3 bases and 4 bases respectively, with 16 bases between them. Per germline, CDR1 LGHNA and CDR2 YSLEER. DNA for the CDR3: TGCGCCAGCAGCCAGCCGGGCCTTCCACCTTACGAGCAGTACTTC. Amino acid sequence: CASSQPGLPPYEQYF.

The chain has TRBV28 and TRBJ1-4; possible D gene TRBD1, 5 bases. From germline, CDR1 is MDHEN and CDR2 SYDVKM. V was trimmed by 4 bases and J by 7 bases, leaving 16 bases between them. The CDR3 totals 15 residues. CDR3 in amino acids: CASSSVGGSREKLFF. In nucleotides, the CDR3 is TGTGCCAGCAGTTCGGTTGGGGGATCCCGTGAAAAACTGTTTTTT. The full variable domain, completed using reference TRBV28 and TRBJ1-4, is DVKVTQSSRYLVKRTGEKVFLECVQDMDHENMFWYRQDPGLGLRLIYFSYDVKMKEKGDIPEGYSVSREKKERFSLILESASTNQTSMYLCASSSVGGSREKLFFGSGTQLSVL.

This rearrangement joins TRBV28 to TRBJ2-7, with D possibly being TRBD1 or TRBD2 (7 bases each). The V gene's germline CDR1 is MDHEN and CDR2 SYDVKM. The V end was cut by 3 bases, the J end by 1 base, with 13 bases between. The CDR3 contains 15 residues. The CDR3 loop reads CASSLPGGLSYEQYF. The CDR3 DNA sequence: TGTGCCAGCAGTTTGCCAGGGGGACTATCCTACGAGCAGTACTTC. Supplemented by reference TRBV28 and TRBJ2-7, the full variable domain reads DVKVTQSSRYLVKRTGEKVFLECVQDMDHENMFWYRQDPGLGLRLIYFSYDVKMKEKGDIPEGYSVSREKKERFSLILESASTNQTSMYLCASSLPGGLSYEQYFGPGTRLTVT.

Here the CDR3 reads CASSWGGRNTIYF. CDR3 sequence (DNA): TGTGCCAGCAGCTGGGGGGGGCGAAACACCATATATTTT. The genes are TRBV5-4 and TRBJ1-3; possibly TRBD1 for D (6 bases). Germline CDR1 and CDR2: SGHNT and YYREEE (reference sequence). The ends were cut back, 3 bases at V and 5 bases at J, with 9 bases in the middle. The CDR3 runs to 13 residues.

The chain employs TRBV23-1 and TRBJ2-1, with D uncertain. TRBV23-1 is marked as an open reading frame, function uncertain. Trimming left V 4 bases short and J 5 bases short, with 12 bases between. The CDR3 contains 14 residues. DNA for the CDR3: TGCGCCAGCAGTCCCGCCGGGTCCGACAATGAGCAGTTCTTC. Translation gives CASSPAGSDNEQFF.

V gene TRBV28 combines with J gene TRBJ2-4; D unresolved. V lost 2 bases and J lost 7, with 9 bases in between. From germline, CDR1 is MDHEN and CDR2 SYDVKM. CDR3 size: 13 residues. Written as DNA, the CDR3 is TGTGCCAGCAGTTTAATCATGGATAACATTCAGTACTTC. As protein: CASSLIMDNIQYF. The full variable domain, rest sourced from reference TRBV28 and TRBJ2-4, is DVKVTQSSRYLVKRTGEKVFLECVQDMDHENMFWYRQDPGLGLRLIYFSYDVKMKEKGDIPEGYSVSREKKERFSLILESASTNQTSMYLCASSLIMDNIQYFGAGTRLSVL.

The CDR3 sequence: CASSGDSTYEQYF. DNA for the CDR3: TGTGCCAGCAGTGGAGACAGCACCTACGAGCAGTACTTC. This chain uses TRBV2 with TRBJ2-7, with TRBD1 as a possible D gene (5 bases). The CDR3 loop spans 13 amino acids. Germline loops: CDR1 SNHLY, CDR2 FYNNEI. V was pared by 4 bases and J by 2 bases, with 9 bases between.

J is TRBJ1-2 and V is TRBV5-1, with 7 bases fitting TRBD1. Germline values: CDR1 SGHRS, CDR2 YFSETQ. Trimming took 4 bases from V and 0 from J; bases not matched to a gene: 3. The CDR3 extends over 14 amino acids. The CDR3 region is CASSRDRPNYGYTF. In DNA form, the CDR3 reads TGCGCCAGCAGCAGGGACAGACCTAACTATGGCTACACCTTC.

The chain recombines TRBV19 with TRBJ2-5; 9 bases match TRBD1. V trimming: 4 bases; J trimming: 3 bases; junction bases outside the gene matches: 3. This CDR3 contains 14 residues. Germline values: CDR1 LNHDA, CDR2 SQIVND (reference sequence). CDR3 nucleotide sequence: TGTGCCAGTAGTAGGACAGGGGTAAAAGAGACCCAGTACTTC. Translating it yields CASSRTGVKETQYF.

This sequence joins TRBV18 and TRBJ2-7; 11 nucleotides match TRBD1. CDR1 and CDR2 from the germline V gene are KGHSH and LQKENI. This CDR3 is 14 amino acids long. V dropped 8 bases and J dropped 6; count of bases not matched to a gene: 9. CDR3 loop: CASTWTGGGFEQYF. The CDR3 DNA reads TGTGCCAGCACCTGGACAGGGGGCGGGTTCGAGCAGTACTTC.

V gene TRBV28 combines with J gene TRBJ1-3; the match to TRBD1 covers 9 bases. Germline loops: CDR1 MDHEN, CDR2 SYDVKM. The CDR3 has 15 residues. After removal of 3 bases from V and 4 bases from J, the junction contained 4 bases not matched to a gene. CDR3 sequence reads: CASSFGTGIGNTIYF. The DNA for the CDR3 is TGTGCCAGCAGTTTTGGGACAGGGATAGGAAACACCATATATTTT.

This rearrangement joins TRBV19 to TRBJ1-2; 8 bases align to TRBD1. This CDR3 region has 14 residues. CDR1 and CDR2 (germline): LNHDA, SQIVND (reference sequence). V shed 4 bases and J 3 bases; nucleotides not matched to a gene: 4. CDR3 sequence reads: CASSKQGVDYGYTF. The DNA of the CDR3 is TGTGCCAGTAGTAAACAGGGGGTTGACTATGGCTACACCTTC.

The chain combines TRBV6-1 with TRBJ1-1; TRBD1 matches at 7 bases. The CDR3 sequence is 14 residues long. J lost 4 bases, V lost 5 bases, and 7 bases had no gene match. Per the germline V gene, CDR1 is MNHNS and CDR2 is SASEGT. The CDR3 here is CASSTNRGGTEAFF. In DNA form, the CDR3 reads TGTGCCAGCAGTACGAACAGGGGTGGCACTGAAGCTTTCTTT.

The chain combines TRBV21-1 with TRBJ2-7; TRBD2, as called in the table, went unchecked against the DNA. TRBV21-1 is labeled a pseudogene. The CDR3 is 17 amino acids. CDR3 region: CASSKGRIAGPAYEQYF. The CDR3, as DNA: TGTGCCAGCAGCAAAGGGCGGATAGCGGGGCCCGCCTACGAGCAGTACTTC.

The chain has TRBV7-2 and TRBJ2-1; perhaps TRBD2 as D (6 bases). Looked up from germline, CDR1 is SGHTA and CDR2 is FQGNSA. The CDR3 is 15 residues long. The V end lost 2 bases, the J end lost 5 bases, and 13 bases lay between the germline ends. The CDR3 sequence is CASSLWGAGNNEQFF. CDR3 nucleotide sequence: TGTGCCAGCAGCTTATGGGGTGCGGGAAACAATGAGCAGTTCTTC.